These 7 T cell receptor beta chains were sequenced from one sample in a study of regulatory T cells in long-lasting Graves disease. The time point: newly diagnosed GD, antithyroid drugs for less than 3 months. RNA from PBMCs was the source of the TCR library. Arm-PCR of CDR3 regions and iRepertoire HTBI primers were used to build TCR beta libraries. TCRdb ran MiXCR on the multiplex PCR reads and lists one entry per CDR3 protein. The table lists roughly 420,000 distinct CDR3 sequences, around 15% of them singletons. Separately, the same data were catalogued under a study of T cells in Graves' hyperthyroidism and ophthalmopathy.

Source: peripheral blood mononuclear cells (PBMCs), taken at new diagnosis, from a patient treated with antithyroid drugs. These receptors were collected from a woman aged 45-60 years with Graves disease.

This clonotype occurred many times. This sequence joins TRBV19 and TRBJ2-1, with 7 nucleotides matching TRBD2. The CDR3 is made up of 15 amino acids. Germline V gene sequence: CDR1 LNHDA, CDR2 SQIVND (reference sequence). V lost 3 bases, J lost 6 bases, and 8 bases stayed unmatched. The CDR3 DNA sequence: TGTGCCAGTAGTATTTGGGCGGGAGAGGTCAATGAGCAGTTCTTC. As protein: CASSIWAGEVNEQFF.

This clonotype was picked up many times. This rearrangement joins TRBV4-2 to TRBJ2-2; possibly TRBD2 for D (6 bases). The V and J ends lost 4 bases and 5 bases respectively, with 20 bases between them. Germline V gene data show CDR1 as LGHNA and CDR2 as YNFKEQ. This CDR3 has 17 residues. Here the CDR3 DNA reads TGTGCCAGCAGCCGGGAACTCCGCGGGGTACTGACCGGGGAGCTGTTTTTT. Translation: CASSRELRGVLTGELFF.

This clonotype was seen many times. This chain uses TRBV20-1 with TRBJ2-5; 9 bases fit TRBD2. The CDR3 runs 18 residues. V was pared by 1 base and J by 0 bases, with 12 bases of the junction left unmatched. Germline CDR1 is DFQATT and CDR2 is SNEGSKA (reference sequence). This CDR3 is CSARGFAGGLRYQETQYF. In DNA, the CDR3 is TGCAGTGCTAGAGGGTTTGCGGGAGGGCTCCGGTACCAAGAGACCCAGTACTTC.

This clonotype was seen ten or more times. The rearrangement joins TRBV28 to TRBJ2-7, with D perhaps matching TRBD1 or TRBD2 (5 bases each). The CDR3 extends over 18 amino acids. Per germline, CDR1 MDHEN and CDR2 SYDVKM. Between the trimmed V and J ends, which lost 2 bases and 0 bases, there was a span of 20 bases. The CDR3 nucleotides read TGTGCCAGCAGTTTACGGGACCTCTTTAGCGTCTACTCCTACGAGCAGTACTTC. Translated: CASSLRDLFSVYSYEQYF.

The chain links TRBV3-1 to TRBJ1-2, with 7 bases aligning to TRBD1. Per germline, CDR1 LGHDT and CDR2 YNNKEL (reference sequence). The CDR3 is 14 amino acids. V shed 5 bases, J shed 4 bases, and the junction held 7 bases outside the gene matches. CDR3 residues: CASSIRRDSYGYTF. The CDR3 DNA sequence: TGTGCCAGCAGCATTCGCCGGGACAGCTATGGCTACACCTTC.

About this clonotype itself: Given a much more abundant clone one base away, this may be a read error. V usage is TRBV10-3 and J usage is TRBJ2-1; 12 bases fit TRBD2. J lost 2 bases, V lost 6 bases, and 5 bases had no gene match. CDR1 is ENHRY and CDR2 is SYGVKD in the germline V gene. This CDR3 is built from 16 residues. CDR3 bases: TGTGCCATCAGCGGACTAGCGGGATCCCCCTACAATGAGCAGTTCTTC. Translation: CAISGLAGSPYNEQFF.

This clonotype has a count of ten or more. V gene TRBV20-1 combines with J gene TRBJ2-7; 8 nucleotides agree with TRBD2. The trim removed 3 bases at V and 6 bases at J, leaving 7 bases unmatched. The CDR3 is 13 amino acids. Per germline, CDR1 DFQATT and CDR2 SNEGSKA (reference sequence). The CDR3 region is CSASPAGEVEQYF. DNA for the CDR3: TGCAGTGCTAGCCCAGCGGGAGAAGTCGAGCAGTACTTC.